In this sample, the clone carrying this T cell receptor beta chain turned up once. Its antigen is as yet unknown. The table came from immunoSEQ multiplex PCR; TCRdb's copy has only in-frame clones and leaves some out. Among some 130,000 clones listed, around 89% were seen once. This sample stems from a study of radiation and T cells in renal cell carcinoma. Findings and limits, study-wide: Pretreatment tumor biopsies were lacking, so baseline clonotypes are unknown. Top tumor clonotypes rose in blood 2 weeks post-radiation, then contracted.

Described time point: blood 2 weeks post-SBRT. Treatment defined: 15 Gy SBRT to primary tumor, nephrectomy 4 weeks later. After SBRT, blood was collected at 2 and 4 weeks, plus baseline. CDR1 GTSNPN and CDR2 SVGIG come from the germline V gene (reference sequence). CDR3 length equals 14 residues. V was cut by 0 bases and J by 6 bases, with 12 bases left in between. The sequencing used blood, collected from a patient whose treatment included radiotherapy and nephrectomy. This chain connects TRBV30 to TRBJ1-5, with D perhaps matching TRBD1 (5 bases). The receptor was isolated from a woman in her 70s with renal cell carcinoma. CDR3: CAWSVVGTGQPQHF. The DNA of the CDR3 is TGTGCCTGGAGTGTGGTCGGGACCGGTCAGCCCCAGCATTTT.